A selection of T cell receptor beta chains follows, all from one sample in a study of T cells in Graves' hyperthyroidism and ophthalmopathy. TCRdb ran MiXCR on the multiplex PCR reads and lists one entry per CDR3 protein. The sample has under 800,000 distinct CDR3 sequences, 12% to 15% seen once; the top ten hold roughly 10%. The sequenced material came from blood. These receptors came from a young woman with Graves' hyperthyroidism. The CDR3 runs from the conserved cysteine through the conserved F or W. D genes are given only for firm matches. Rows give clone size only sometimes, using once, few, many, or a class for an expanded clone.

many,NA,TRBV27,15,TRBJ2-7,CASSLSLGGTYEQYF,TGTGCCAGCAGTTTAAGTCTCGGGGGAACCTACGAGCAGTACTTC
few,TRBD1,TRBV7-9,13,TRBJ1-2,CASSKGASYGYTF,TGTGCCAGCAGCAAGGGGGCCTCCTATGGCTACACCTTC
many,NA,TRBV3-1,18,TRBJ2-2,CASSQFLIRNRGPGELFF,TGTGCCAGCAGCCAATTCCTCATACGGAATCGCGGGCCCGGGGAGCTGTTTTTT
many,NA,TRBV20-1,14,TRBJ2-7,CSARNRLIPHEQYF,TGCAGTGCTAGAAACAGGCTCATTCCCCACGAGCAGTACTTC
many,TRBD2,TRBV6-2/TRBV6-3,16,TRBJ2-1,CASRTLAGASYNEQFF,TGTGCCAGCAGGACACTAGCGGGGGCCTCCTACAATGAGCAGTTCTTC
many,NA,TRBV28,15,TRBJ2-6,CASMTASSGANVLTF,TGTGCCAGTATGACAGCTTCCTCTGGGGCCAACGTCCTGACTTTC
NA,NA,TRBV7-8,12,TRBJ2-5,CASSIPVGTQYF,TGTGCCAGCAGCATCCCTGTAGGGACCCAGTACTTC
many,TRBD2,TRBV14,18,TRBJ2-5,CASSRWGTSGRDRETQYF,TGTGCCAGCAGCCGCTGGGGGACTAGCGGGAGAGACCGAGAGACCCAGTACTTC
many,NA,TRBV30,17,TRBJ1-5,CAWSVGLGEASNQPQHF,TGTGCCTGGAGTGTTGGTTTAGGGGAAGCAAGCAATCAGCCCCAGCATTTT
NA,NA,TRBV28,15,TRBJ1-5,CASSERVGINQPQHF,TGTGCCAGCAGCGAACGTGTCGGGATCAATCAGCCCCAGCATTTT
NA,TRBD1,TRBV27,14,TRBJ2-2,CASSSDRSTGELFF,TGTGCCAGCAGTTCGGACAGGAGTACCGGGGAGCTGTTTTTT
NA,NA,TRBV5-6,15,TRBJ2-7,CASSSQGGPVERQYF,TGTGCCAGCAGCTCCCAGGGGGGGCCTGTGGAGAGGCAGTACTTC
many,NA,TRBV5-1,15,TRBJ2-1,CASSTTPSSYNEQFF,TGCGCCAGCAGTACCACTCCCAGCTCCTACAATGAGCAGTTCTTC
many,NA,TRBV20-1,15,TRBJ2-1,CSAKLVGFEYNEQFF,TGCAGTGCTAAACTAGTCGGCTTCGAATACAATGAGCAGTTCTTC
many,TRBD2,TRBV9,14,TRBJ2-7,CASSFGLETHEQYF,TGTGCCAGCAGCTTCGGACTAGAAACCCACGAGCAGTACTTC
few,NA,TRBV12-5,16,TRBJ2-1,CASGLGGPVRYNEQFF,TGTGCTAGTGGTTTGGGTGGGCCAGTAAGGTACAATGAGCAGTTCTTC
many,NA,TRBV24-1,15,TRBJ2-1,CATSDPDRPGNEQFF,TGTGCCACCAGTGATCCCGACCGCCCTGGGAATGAGCAGTTCTTC
few,TRBD1,TRBV5-8,17,TRBJ1-6,CASSLVTQGFVYSPLHF,TGTGCCAGCAGCTTGGTTACACAGGGGTTTGTTTATTCACCCCTCCACTTT
many,TRBD2,TRBV14,14,TRBJ2-1,CASSATSGYNEQFF,TGTGCCAGCAGCGCTACTAGCGGATACAATGAGCAGTTCTTC
many,TRBD1,TRBV11-2,12,TRBJ1-1,CASSPPTGEAFF,TGTGCCAGCAGCCCACCGACAGGGGAAGCTTTCTTT
few,TRBD1,TRBV15,15,TRBJ2-5,CATSGGQALQETQYF,TGTGCCACCAGCGGGGGACAGGCCCTCCAAGAGACCCAGTACTTC
many,TRBD1,TRBV27,15,TRBJ1-1,CASSTGGTVDTEAFF,TGTGCCAGCAGTACTGGGGGGACAGTAGATACTGAAGCTTTCTTT
NA,NA,TRBV11-3,15,TRBJ2-5,CASSLDRGDGETQYF,TGTGCCAGCAGCTTAGATCGGGGAGACGGAGAGACCCAGTACTTC
few,TRBD2,TRBV7-9,16,TRBJ2-1,CASSPPGGRDYNEQFF,TGTGCCAGCAGCCCCCCCGGGGGGAGGGACTACAATGAGCAGTTCTTC
NA,NA,TRBV30,13,TRBJ1-6,CAWSLGGKTPLHF,TGTGCCTGGAGCCTCGGGGGGAAAACACCCCTCCACTTT
NA,NA,TRBV29-1,13,TRBJ2-5,CSVEDPRIKTQYF,TGCAGCGTTGAAGATCCACGGATAAAGACCCAGTACTTC
few,NA,TRBV7-3,11,TRBJ1-2,CASSLWGGYTF,TGTGCCAGCAGCTTATGGGGTGGCTACACCTTC
NA,NA,TRBV29-1,17,TRBJ2-1,CSVEDRSRSGPYNEQFF,TGCAGCGTTGAAGATCGGTCGAGGTCAGGGCCCTACAATGAGCAGTTCTTC
few,NA,TRBV2,13,TRBJ1-2,CASSDGGPYGYTF,TGTGCCAGCAGTGATGGGGGGCCCTATGGCTACACCTTC
many,NA,TRBV20-1,14,TRBJ1-1,CSARGDGPNTEAFF,TGCAGTGCTAGAGGGGACGGACCGAACACTGAAGCTTTCTTT
NA,NA,TRBV4-2,15,TRBJ2-5,CASSRGMESSETQYF,TGTGCCAGCAGCCGGGGAATGGAGAGTTCAGAGACCCAGTACTTC
few,TRBD1,TRBV7-9,16,TRBJ2-5,CASSKDRGPTRETQYF,TGTGCCAGCAGCAAGGACAGGGGGCCGACAAGGGAGACCCAGTACTTC
NA,NA,TRBV2,16,TRBJ1-1,CASSGGGGAGNTEAFF,TGTGCCAGCAGTGGGGGGGGTGGGGCCGGGAACACTGAAGCTTTCTTT
few,NA,TRBV11-2,18,TRBJ2-7,CASSLRISVPRFSYEQYF,TGTGCCAGCAGCTTACGAATTTCAGTCCCGAGATTCTCCTACGAGCAGTACTTC
few,TRBD1,TRBV19,15,TRBJ1-4,CASSTTGVGNEKLFF,TGTGCCAGTAGTACGACAGGGGTGGGTAATGAAAAACTGTTTTTT
many,NA,TRBV5-1,17,TRBJ1-1,CASSLDPFFRVKTEAFF,TGCGCCAGCAGCTTGGACCCATTTTTTAGGGTAAAGACTGAAGCTTTCTTT
many,NA,TRBV7-8,15,TRBJ1-1,CASSSPGRANTEAFF,TGTGCCAGCAGCTCACCCGGCAGGGCGAACACTGAAGCTTTCTTT
many,NA,TRBV28,12,TRBJ1-3,CASRNSGNTIYF,TGTGCCAGCAGGAACTCTGGAAACACCATATATTTT
few,TRBD1,TRBV12-3/TRBV12-4,15,TRBJ1-5,CASRFGQGGDQPQHF,TGTGCCAGCAGGTTCGGACAGGGTGGGGATCAGCCCCAGCATTTT
few,TRBD2,TRBV2,14,TRBJ2-7,CASIGASGSYEQYF,TGTGCCAGCATTGGAGCTAGCGGGAGCTACGAGCAGTACTTC
NA,TRBD2,TRBV20-1,15,TRBJ2-2,CSARDWEGGTGELFF,TGCAGTGCTAGAGATTGGGAGGGTGGAACCGGGGAGCTGTTTTTT
many,NA,TRBV6-2/TRBV6-3,15,TRBJ2-3,CASSYEDPSTDTQYF,TGTGCCAGCAGTTACGAGGACCCGAGCACAGATACGCAGTATTTT
NA,TRBD2,TRBV20-1,15,TRBJ2-1,CSARASLTSGRDLFF,TGCAGTGCTAGAGCGAGTTTGACTAGCGGGAGGGACTTGTTCTTC
many,TRBD1,TRBV30,13,TRBJ1-3,CAWRQGAGNTIYF,TGTGCCTGGAGGCAGGGGGCTGGAAACACCATATATTTT
NA,NA,TRBV6-5,16,TRBJ1-1,CASSYPRARANTEAFF,TGTGCCAGCAGTTACCCCCGGGCAAGGGCGAACACTGAAGCTTTCTTT
many,NA,TRBV6-2/TRBV6-3,14,TRBJ1-6,CASSQEVNNSPLHF,TGTGCCAGCAGTCAAGAGGTGAATAATTCACCCCTCCACTTT
many,NA,TRBV20-1,17,TRBJ1-6,CSAEDGTSQGKLSPLHF,TGCAGTGCTGAAGATGGGACGTCGCAGGGTAAACTTTCACCCCTCCACTTT
NA,TRBD1,TRBV7-9,16,TRBJ1-1,CASSYITGGPNTEAFF,TGTGCCAGCAGCTATATAACAGGGGGCCCGAACACTGAAGCTTTCTTT
few,NA,TRBV5-4,15,TRBJ2-1,CASSPSRDRNNEQFF,TGTGCCAGCAGCCCTTCCCGGGACCGAAACAATGAGCAGTTCTTC
NA,NA,TRBV27,14,TRBJ2-7,CASSLSGGGLEQYF,TGTGCCAGCAGTTTATCGGGAGGGGGGCTCGAGCAGTACTTC
few,NA,TRBV28,14,TRBJ1-1,CASRQTGVRTEAFF,TGTGCCAGCAGACAGACGGGGGTTCGGACTGAAGCTTTCTTT
NA,NA,TRBV6-1,9,TRBJ1-1,CASSSGAFF,TGTGCCAGCAGCTCAGGGGCTTTCTTT
few,NA,TRBV29-1,13,TRBJ1-2,CSVARERDYGYTF,TGCAGCGTTGCAAGGGAACGGGACTATGGCTACACCTTC
few,NA,TRBV9,17,TRBJ1-2,CASSVDPVTVFDYGYTF,TGTGCCAGCAGCGTAGACCCCGTAACAGTCTTTGACTATGGCTACACCTTC
many,TRBD1,TRBV28,17,TRBJ2-7,CASSFFGLRDRIYEQYF,TGTGCCAGCAGTTTTTTTGGCCTTAGGGACAGGATCTACGAGCAGTACTTC
many,NA,TRBV3-1,15,TRBJ1-1,CASSQDLRERTEAFF,TGTGCCAGCAGCCAAGATTTACGCGAGAGGACTGAAGCTTTCTTT
NA,NA,TRBV12-3/TRBV12-4,14,TRBJ2-4,CASRLKRGGDIQYF,TGTGCCAGCAGACTTAAACGGGGTGGTGACATTCAGTACTTC
few,NA,TRBV20-1,13,TRBJ2-3,CSARDMGQYTQYF,TGCAGTGCTAGAGATATGGGGCAATATACGCAGTATTTT
NA,TRBD2,TRBV2,17,TRBJ2-1,CASSEFWGTSPRNEQFF,TGTGCCAGCAGTGAATTTTGGGGGACTAGCCCCCGCAATGAGCAGTTCTTC